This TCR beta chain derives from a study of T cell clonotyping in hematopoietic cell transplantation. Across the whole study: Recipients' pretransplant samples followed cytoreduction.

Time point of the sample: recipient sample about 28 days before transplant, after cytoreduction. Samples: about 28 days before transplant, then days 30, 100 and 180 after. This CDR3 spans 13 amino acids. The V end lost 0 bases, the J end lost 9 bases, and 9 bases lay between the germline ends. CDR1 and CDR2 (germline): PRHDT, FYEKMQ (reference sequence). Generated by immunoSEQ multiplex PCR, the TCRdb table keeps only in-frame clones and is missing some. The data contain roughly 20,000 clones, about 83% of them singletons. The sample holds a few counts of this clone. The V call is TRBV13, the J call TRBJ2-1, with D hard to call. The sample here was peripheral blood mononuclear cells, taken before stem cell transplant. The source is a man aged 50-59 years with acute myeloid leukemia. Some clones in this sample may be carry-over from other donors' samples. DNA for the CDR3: TGTGCCAGCAGCTTAGGTGGCGCGTGTGAGCAGTTCTTC. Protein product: CASSLGGACEQFF.